The 27 T cell receptor beta chains reported below all come from one sample, sequenced in a study of T-cell reconstitution after alpha-beta-depleted transplantation in children. Unique molecular identifiers were incorporated into the prepared TCRbeta library. TCRdb re-called the PCR reads through MiXCR, storing one row per CDR3 protein. The sample shows some 260,000 distinct CDR3 sequences, roughly 25% of them seen only once. The specimen comprised PBMCs, mostly from graft donor cells, sampled 360 days after TCRalphabeta/CD19-depleted stem cell transplant. The receptors shown here come from a female patient between 2 and 15 years old who had a stem cell transplant for congenital amegakaryocytic thrombocytopenia, so the T cells may come from the graft donor.

The table lists this clonotype with a few counts. The chain links TRBV20-1 to TRBJ1-5; TRBD1 matches 10 bases. This CDR3 has 17 amino acids. From germline, CDR1 is DFQATT and CDR2 SNEGSKA (reference sequence). V lost 5 bases, J lost 4 bases, and 14 bases stayed unmatched. This CDR3 reads CSAPRDRGPTGNQPQHF. The CDR3 bases are TGCAGTGCTCCCCGGGACAGGGGCCCCACGGGAAATCAGCCCCAGCATTTT.

This clonotype was recorded a few times. The genes are TRBV10-3 and TRBJ2-7; TRBD2 agrees at 7 bases. V was clipped by 10 bases and J by 2 bases; unmatched bases: 11. The germline V gene encodes CDR1 ENHRY and CDR2 SYGVKD. This CDR3 has 14 residues. In DNA form, the CDR3 reads TGTGCCACCGAGTTGCCTAGCGGAACCTACGAGCAGTACTTC. Translating it yields CATELPSGTYEQYF.

This clonotype was counted only a few times. The CDR3 bases are TGTGCCAGCAGCAAAAAATGGCGGCAGGGCCTCTGCGAGCAGTACTTC. This encodes CASSKKWRQGLCEQYF. The rearrangement links TRBV21-1 to TRBJ2-7; the D call in the table, TRBD2, was not verified against the DNA. TRBV21-1 is recorded as a pseudogene. This CDR3 region has 16 residues.

A few counts support this clonotype. The V and J genes are TRBV6-5 and TRBJ1-3; maybe TRBD1 (5 bases). Trimming took 6 bases from V and 0 from J, leaving 18 bases between them. Germline assignment: CDR1 MNHEY and CDR2 SVGAGI. The CDR3 length is 17 residues. DNA for the CDR3: TGTGCCAGCAGCCCCGCCCGAGGGGCCGGCTCTGGAAACACCATATATTTT. Protein sequence: CASSPARGAGSGNTIYF.

V is TRBV12-3 or TRBV12-4 and J is TRBJ2-5; 7 positions match TRBD1. V shed 3 bases, J shed 1 base, and the junction held 2 bases outside the gene matches. This CDR3 spans 14 amino acids. In DNA form, the CDR3 reads TGTGCCAGCAGTTTCGACAGGGTCCAAGAGACCCAGTACTTC. Its translation: CASSFDRVQETQYF.

There are a few counts of this clonotype. The chain carries TRBV6-6 and TRBJ2-3, with D perhaps given as TRBD1 or TRBD2 (6 bases each). Germline assignment: CDR1 MNHNY and CDR2 SVGAGI (reference sequence). This CDR3 spans 13 amino acids. V lost 4 bases and J lost 4, with 9 bases in between. The CDR3 region has the DNA TGTGCCAGCAGTTTCGGGGGCCCAGATACGCAGTATTTT. Translating gives CASSFGGPDTQYF.

This clonotype appeared many times. The rearrangement links TRBV10-3 to TRBJ2-3; D is uncertain. V lost 7 bases, J lost 2 bases, and 13 bases lay in between. The CDR3 totals 14 residues. Germline assignment: CDR1 ENHRY and CDR2 SYGVKD. The CDR3 DNA is TGTGCCATCACCCGAGGCAACCCCACAGATACGCAGTATTTT. Translating gives CAITRGNPTDTQYF.

This clonotype was counted between two and nine times. The gene calls are TRBV12-3 or TRBV12-4 and TRBJ2-7; either TRBD1 or TRBD2 may supply D (5 bases each). V gave up 2 bases and J gave up 3 bases, with 20 bases separating them. CDR3 length: 17 amino acids. As DNA, the CDR3 is TGTGCCAGCAGTTTACCACCCGGGACGGCTACCAACTACGAGCAGTACTTC. Translated, it gives CASSLPPGTATNYEQYF.

The V gene is TRBV28, the J gene TRBJ2-1; D is ambiguous. The germline gives CDR1 MDHEN, CDR2 SYDVKM. The CDR3 spans 12 residues. The V end was cut by 6 bases, the J end by 10 bases, with 13 bases between. The CDR3 region is CASRPSTGEQFF. In nucleotides, the CDR3 is TGTGCCAGCAGACCCTCTACTGGGGAGCAGTTCTTC.

This clonotype occurred many times. V gene TRBV10-3 combines with J gene TRBJ2-2, with 7 bases aligning to TRBD2. The CDR3 has 15 amino acids. Per germline, CDR1 ENHRY and CDR2 SYGVKD. V lost 6 bases to trimming and J lost 2 bases; unmatched junction nucleotides: 6. Here the CDR3 reads CAIRASGPNTGELFF. The CDR3 nucleotides are TGTGCCATCAGAGCTAGCGGACCAAACACCGGGGAGCTGTTTTTT.

The rearrangement joins TRBV6-5 to TRBJ1-6; D gene ambiguous. In germline, CDR1 is MNHEY, CDR2 SVGAGI. The V gene lost 0 bases and the J gene lost 8 bases, with 11 bases spanning the gap. The CDR3 loop spans 15 amino acids. As DNA, the CDR3 is TGTGCCAGCAGTTACTCTGGTATCGCGGATTCACCCCTCCACTTT. It codes for CASSYSGIADSPLHF.

This clonotype appeared a single time. The CDR3 bases are TGTGCCAGCTGTAGGGGACAGGGAAACAATAAGCAGTACTTC. Residues: CASCRGQGNNKQYF. This chain connects TRBV6-1 to TRBJ2-7; 9 positions match TRBD1. Germline CDR1 MNHNS, CDR2 SASEGT. CDR3 length: 14 residues. The ends lost 8 bases at V and 8 bases at J; junction bases unmatched: 13.

V is TRBV7-9 and J is TRBJ2-1; perhaps TRBD2 as D (5 bases). This CDR3 spans 15 amino acids. The V and J ends lost 5 bases and 0 bases respectively, with 11 bases between them. The germline CDR1 and CDR2 sequences are SEHNR and FQNEAQ (reference sequence). The CDR3 DNA reads TGTGCCAGCAGCCCAACTAGGAGCTCCTACAATGAGCAGTTCTTC. Its protein is CASSPTRSSYNEQFF.

This clonotype was seen a few times. The J gene is TRBJ2-1, the V gene TRBV3-1, with 8 bases lining up with TRBD2. Looked up from germline, CDR1 is LGHDT and CDR2 is YNNKEL (reference sequence). After removal of 3 bases from V and 9 bases from J, the junction contained 4 bases not matched to a gene. The CDR3 runs to 13 residues. The CDR3 DNA reads as TGTGCCAGCAGCCAGGTCGGGGGGGCTGAGCAGTTCTTC. Translated, it gives CASSQVGGAEQFF.

The chain links TRBV9 to TRBJ2-1; 11 nucleotides agree with TRBD2. CDR1 is SGDLS, CDR2 YYNGEE, per germline. The CDR3 extends over 17 amino acids. V dropped 2 bases and J dropped 6; count of bases not matched to a gene: 10. The DNA of the CDR3 is TGTGCCAGCAGCGTCGCCGGGAGACTAGCGGGGCTCAATGAGCAGTTCTTC. It yields the protein CASSVAGRLAGLNEQFF. Full variable domain (rest looked up from reference TRBV9 and TRBJ2-1): DSGVTQTPKHLITATGQRVTLRCSPRSGDLSVYWYQQSLDQGLQFLIQYYNGEERAKGNILERFSAQQFPDLHSELNLSSLELGDSALYFCASSVAGRLAGLNEQFFGPGTRLTVL.

This clonotype was recorded a few times. The chain carries TRBV3-1 and TRBJ1-2; the D is unclear. The V gene's germline CDR1 is LGHDT and CDR2 YNNKEL (reference sequence). This CDR3 is built from 15 residues. V dropped 3 bases and J dropped 4 bases, with 15 bases sitting between them. This chain's CDR3 is CASSQAPSRSYGYTF. CDR3 in DNA: TGTGCCAGCAGCCAGGCCCCCAGTCGTAGCTATGGCTACACCTTC.

This clonotype came up a few times. Written as DNA, the CDR3 is TGCAGCGTGGGACGCTTCTCCTACAATGAGCAGTTCTTC. Amino acids: CSVGRFSYNEQFF. The genes are TRBV29-1 and TRBJ2-1; D may match TRBD1 or TRBD2 (5 bases each). Trimming took off 6 bases at V and 0 bases at J, with 9 bases between the two ends. Germline-derived CDR1 and CDR2 are SQVTM and ANQGSEA. This CDR3 region has 13 residues.

This clonotype was counted between two and nine times. The chain combines TRBV5-1 with TRBJ1-3; D call uncertain. The CDR3 length is 13 residues. Trimming took off 4 bases at V and 1 base at J, with 6 bases between the two ends. The V gene's germline CDR1 is SGHRS and CDR2 YFSETQ. CDR3 protein: CASSPESGNTIYF. The CDR3 DNA reads as TGCGCCAGCAGCCCCGAATCTGGAAACACCATATATTTT.

The chain links TRBV20-1 to TRBJ2-1; D gene uncertain. CDR1 DFQATT and CDR2 SNEGSKA come from the germline V gene (reference sequence). The ends were cut back, 3 bases at V and 4 bases at J, with 10 bases in the middle. This CDR3 is 13 amino acids long. The CDR3 is CSASVGLYNEQFF. The CDR3 bases are TGCAGTGCTAGCGTTGGGCTTTACAATGAGCAGTTCTTC.

V and J are TRBV6-2 or TRBV6-3 and TRBJ2-7; 7 nucleotides agree with TRBD1. The germline CDR1 and CDR2 sequences are MNHEY and SVGEGT. With V trimmed by 1 base and J by 2 bases, 2 bases remained unmatched. This CDR3 comprises 14 residues. The CDR3 DNA reads TGTGCCAGCAGTTACTGGGGACAGACCTACGAGCAGTACTTC. The encoded protein is CASSYWGQTYEQYF.

The chain joins TRBV25-1 to TRBJ1-5; D perhaps matches TRBD1 (6 bases). The CDR3 covers 15 residues. Trimming stripped 3 bases from V and 7 bases from J, with 16 bases between. Germline-derived CDR1 and CDR2 are MGHDK and SYGVNS. This CDR3 reads CASSEGLGTSQPQHF. The CDR3 bases are TGTGCCAGCAGTGAGGGCCTCGGGACATCCCAGCCCCAGCATTTT.

This rearrangement joins TRBV7-6 to TRBJ2-6; D unresolved. V gave up 8 bases and J gave up 2 bases, with 7 bases separating them. The CDR3 covers 13 residues. Germline lookup yields CDR1 SGHVS and CDR2 FNYEAQ. CDR3 residues: CASLLPGANVLTF. The CDR3 nucleotides are TGTGCCAGCTTACTTCCTGGGGCCAACGTCCTGACTTTC.

This clonotype has only a few counts. The chain couples TRBV19 to TRBJ2-1; 12 nucleotides line up with TRBD2. V lost 1 base and J lost 9; bases outside the gene matches: 4. This CDR3 has 15 residues. Germline V gives CDR1 LNHDA, CDR2 SQIVND (reference sequence). CDR3 DNA sequence: TGTGCCAGTAGTATAGCTAGCGGGGGGGCGGGTGAGCAGTTCTTC. It yields the protein CASSIASGGAGEQFF.

This clonotype was recorded only once. The chain employs TRBV5-1 and TRBJ2-5, with D maybe TRBD1 (6 bases). Germline CDR1 is SGHRS and CDR2 is YFSETQ. This CDR3 contains 14 residues. V lost 2 bases, J lost 2 bases, and 10 bases lay in between. This chain's CDR3 is CASSLTGTQETQYF. CDR3 nucleotide sequence: TGCGCCAGCAGCTTAACCGGGACACAAGAGACCCAGTACTTC.

The count of this clonotype is one. A much larger clone lies a single base off, so this may be a read error. The J gene is TRBJ2-7, the V gene TRBV2; no clear D gene. The length of the CDR3 is 12 residues. Germline loops: CDR1 SNHLY, CDR2 FYNNEI. The V gene lost 2 bases and the J gene lost 4 bases, with 6 bases spanning the gap. The CDR3 spells CASSEFGYEQYF. CDR3 sequence (DNA): TGTGCCAGCAGTGAATTTGGATACGAGCAGTACTTC.

The chain has TRBV6-2 or TRBV6-3 and TRBJ2-2, with D perhaps matching TRBD1 (5 bases). This CDR3 has 13 amino acids. CDR1 is MNHEY and CDR2 is SVGEGT in the germline V gene. Trimming cost V 4 bases and J 5 bases, with 8 bases left between them. The CDR3 nucleotides read TGTGCCAGCAGTTCCAGGGAAACCGGGGAGCTGTTTTTT. Amino acid sequence: CASSSRETGELFF.

The sample holds a few counts of this clonotype. This chain connects TRBV5-5 to TRBJ1-1, with D unresolved. Germline CDR1 is SGHKS and CDR2 is YYEKEE (reference sequence). Trimming removed 1 base from V and 4 bases from J, with 5 bases in between. The CDR3 has 12 residues. The CDR3 sequence: CASSLYFTEAFF. The CDR3 DNA follows: TGTGCCAGCAGCTTGTATTTCACTGAAGCTTTCTTT.